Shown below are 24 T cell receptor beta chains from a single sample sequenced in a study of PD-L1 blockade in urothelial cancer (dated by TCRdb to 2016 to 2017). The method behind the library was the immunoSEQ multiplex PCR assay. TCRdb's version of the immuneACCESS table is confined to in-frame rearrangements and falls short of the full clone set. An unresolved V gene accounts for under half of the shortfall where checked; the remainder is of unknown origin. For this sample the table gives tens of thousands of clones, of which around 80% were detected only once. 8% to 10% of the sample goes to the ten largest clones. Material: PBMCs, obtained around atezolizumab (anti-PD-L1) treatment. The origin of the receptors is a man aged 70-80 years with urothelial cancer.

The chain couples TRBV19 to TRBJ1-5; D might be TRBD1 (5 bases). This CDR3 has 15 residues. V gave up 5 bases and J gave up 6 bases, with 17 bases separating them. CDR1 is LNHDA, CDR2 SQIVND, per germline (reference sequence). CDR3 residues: CASSSEAQGSQPQHF. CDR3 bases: TGTGCCAGTAGTTCTGAGGCGCAGGGCTCTCAGCCCCAGCATTTT.

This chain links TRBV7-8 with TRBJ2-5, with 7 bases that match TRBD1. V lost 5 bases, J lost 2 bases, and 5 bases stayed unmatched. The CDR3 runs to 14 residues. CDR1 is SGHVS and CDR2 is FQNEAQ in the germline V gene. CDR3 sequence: CASSTGTDQETQYF. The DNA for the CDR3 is TGTGCCAGCAGCACCGGGACAGATCAAGAGACCCAGTACTTC.

CDR3 amino acids: CASSRYRSPGAPNTGELFF. CDR3 coding DNA: TGTGCCAGCAGCAGGTACCGGTCCCCAGGGGCCCCGAACACCGGGGAGCTGTTTTTT. This chain joins TRBV21-1 and TRBJ2-2; TRBD1 is the table's D call and was not checked against the DNA. TRBV21-1 is designated a pseudogene. The CDR3 is made up of 19 amino acids.

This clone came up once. As DNA, the CDR3 is TGTGCCAGCAGCTTGGAGACTGGGGGCGCCGATGGCTACACCTTC. Its protein product is CASSLETGGADGYTF. The chain uses TRBV5-4 and TRBJ1-2, with a tentative D call TRBD1 (6 bases). The length of the CDR3 is 15 residues. Germline V CDR1 and CDR2: SGHNT, YYREEE (reference sequence). V was shortened by 0 bases and J by 6 bases, with 15 bases between the two germline ends. The variable domain in full, completed from reference TRBV5-4 and TRBJ1-2, reads ETGVTQSPTHLIKTRGQQVTLRCSSQSGHNTVSWYQQALGQGPQFIFQYYREEENGRGNFPPRFSGLQFPNYSSELNVNALELDDSALYLCASSLETGGADGYTFGSGTRLTVV.

Here the CDR3 reads CASSRGSPDTQYF. The CDR3 region has the DNA TGCGCCAGCAGTCGGGGGAGCCCAGATACGCAGTATTTT. V usage is TRBV10-2 and J usage is TRBJ2-3, with D perhaps matching TRBD2 (6 bases). CDR3 length equals 13 residues. Deletions cut 5 bases from V and 4 bases from J, with 10 bases between. CDR1 WSHSY and CDR2 SAAADI come from the germline V gene.

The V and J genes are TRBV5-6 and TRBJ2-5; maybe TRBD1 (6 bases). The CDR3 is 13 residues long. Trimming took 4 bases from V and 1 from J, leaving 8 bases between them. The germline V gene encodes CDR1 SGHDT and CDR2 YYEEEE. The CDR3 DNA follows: TGTGCCAGCAGCCGGACAGCCCAAGAGACCCAGTACTTC. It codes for CASSRTAQETQYF. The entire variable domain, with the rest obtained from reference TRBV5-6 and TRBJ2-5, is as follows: DAGVTQSPTHLIKTRGQQVTLRCSPKSGHDTVSWYQQALGQGPQFIFQYYEEEERQRGNFPDRFSGHQFPNYSSELNVNALLLGDSALYLCASSRTAQETQYFGPGTRLLVL.

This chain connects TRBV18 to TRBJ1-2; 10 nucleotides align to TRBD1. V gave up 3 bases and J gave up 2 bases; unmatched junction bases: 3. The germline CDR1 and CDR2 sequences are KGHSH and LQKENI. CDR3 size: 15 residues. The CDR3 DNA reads TGTGCCAGCTCACCCGGGACAGGGGTAAACTATGGCTACACCTTC. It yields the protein CASSPGTGVNYGYTF.

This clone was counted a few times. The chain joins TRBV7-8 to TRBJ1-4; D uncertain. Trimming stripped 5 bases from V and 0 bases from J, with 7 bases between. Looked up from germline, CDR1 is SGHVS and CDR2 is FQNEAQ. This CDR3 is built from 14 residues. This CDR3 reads CASSQTPTNEKLFF. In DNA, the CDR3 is TGTGCCAGCAGCCAGACACCAACTAATGAAAAACTGTTTTTT.

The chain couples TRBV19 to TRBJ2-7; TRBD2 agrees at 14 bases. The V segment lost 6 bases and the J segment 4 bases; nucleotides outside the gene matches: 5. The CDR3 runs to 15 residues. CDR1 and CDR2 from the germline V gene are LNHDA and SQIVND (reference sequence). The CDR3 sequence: CASRSGLAGVYEQYF. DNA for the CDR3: TGTGCCAGTAGGTCGGGACTAGCGGGAGTTTACGAGCAGTACTTC.

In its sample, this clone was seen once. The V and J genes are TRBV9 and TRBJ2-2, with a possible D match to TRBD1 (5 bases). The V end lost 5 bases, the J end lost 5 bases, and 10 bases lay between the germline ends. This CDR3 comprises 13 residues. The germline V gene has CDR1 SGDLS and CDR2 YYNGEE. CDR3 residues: CASRTGPTGELFF. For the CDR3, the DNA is TGTGCCAGCAGAACAGGACCTACCGGGGAGCTGTTTTTT. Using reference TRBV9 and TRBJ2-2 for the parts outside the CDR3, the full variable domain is DSGVTQTPKHLITATGQRVTLRCSPRSGDLSVYWYQQSLDQGLQFLIQYYNGEERAKGNILERFSAQQFPDLHSELNLSSLELGDSALYFCASRTGPTGELFFGEGSRLTVL.

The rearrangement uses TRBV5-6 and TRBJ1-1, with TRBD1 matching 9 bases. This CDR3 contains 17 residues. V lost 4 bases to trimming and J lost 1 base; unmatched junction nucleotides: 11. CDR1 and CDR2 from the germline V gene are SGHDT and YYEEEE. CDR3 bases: TGTGCCAGCAGCGACCGGGACAGGGCGTCCAGGAACACTGAAGCTTTCTTT. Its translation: CASSDRDRASRNTEAFF.

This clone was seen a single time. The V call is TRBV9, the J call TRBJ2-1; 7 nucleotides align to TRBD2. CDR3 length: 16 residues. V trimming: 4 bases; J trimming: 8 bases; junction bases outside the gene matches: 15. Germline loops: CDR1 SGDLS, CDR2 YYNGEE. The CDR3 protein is CASSYRSSGLQDEQFF. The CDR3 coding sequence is TGTGCCAGCAGCTATAGGTCTAGCGGCCTACAGGATGAGCAGTTCTTC.

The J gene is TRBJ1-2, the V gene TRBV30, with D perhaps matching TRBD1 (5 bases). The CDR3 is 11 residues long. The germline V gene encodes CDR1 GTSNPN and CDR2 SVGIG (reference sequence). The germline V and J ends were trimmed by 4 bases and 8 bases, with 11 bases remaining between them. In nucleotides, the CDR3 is TGTGCCTGGAACAGGTTGTGGGGCTACACCTTC. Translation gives CAWNRLWGYTF. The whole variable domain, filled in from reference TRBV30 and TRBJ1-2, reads SQTIHQWPATLVQPVGSPLSLECTVEGTSNPNLYWYRQAAGRGLQLLFYSVGIGQISSEVPQNLSASRPQDRQFILSSKKLLLSDSGFYLCAWNRLWGYTFGSGTRLTVV.

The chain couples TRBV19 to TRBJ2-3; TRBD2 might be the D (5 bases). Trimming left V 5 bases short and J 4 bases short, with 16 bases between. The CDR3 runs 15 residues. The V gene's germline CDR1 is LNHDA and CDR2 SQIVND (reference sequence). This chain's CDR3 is CASSLPAERADTQYF. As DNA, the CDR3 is TGTGCCAGTAGTCTTCCCGCGGAGAGGGCAGATACGCAGTATTTT.

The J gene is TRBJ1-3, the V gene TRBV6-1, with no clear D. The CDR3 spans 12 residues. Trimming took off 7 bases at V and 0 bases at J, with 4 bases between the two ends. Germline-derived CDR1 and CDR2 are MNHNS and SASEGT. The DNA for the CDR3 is TGTGCCAGCATCGGCTCTGGAAACACCATATATTTT. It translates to CASIGSGNTIYF.

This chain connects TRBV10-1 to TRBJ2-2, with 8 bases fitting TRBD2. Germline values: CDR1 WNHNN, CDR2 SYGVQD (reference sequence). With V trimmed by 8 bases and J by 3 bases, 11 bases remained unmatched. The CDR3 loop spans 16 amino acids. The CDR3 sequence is CASAKEWREDTGELFF. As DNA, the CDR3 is TGCGCCAGCGCGAAAGAATGGCGGGAGGACACCGGGGAGCTGTTTTTT.

The CDR3 loop is CASSVASTGSTDTQYF. The DNA for the CDR3 is TGTGCCAGCAGCGTAGCATCGACAGGCTCCACAGATACGCAGTATTTT. The chain uses TRBV9 and TRBJ2-3; D perhaps matches TRBD1 (6 bases). The CDR3 covers 16 residues. CDR1 SGDLS and CDR2 YYNGEE come from the germline V gene. V was trimmed by 0 bases and J by 2 bases, leaving 13 bases between them.

The DNA of the CDR3 is TGTGCCAGCAGCCGTGTATCGAGGGACGAGCAGTACTTC. The encoded protein is CASSRVSRDEQYF. The gene calls are TRBV5-6 and TRBJ2-7; weak D call: TRBD2 (5 bases). Germline CDR1 and CDR2: SGHDT and YYEEEE. The CDR3 runs 13 residues. The V and J ends lost 4 bases and 5 bases respectively, with 13 bases between them.

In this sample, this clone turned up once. The CDR3: CASSVQGADYGYTF. DNA for the CDR3: TGTGCCAGCAGTGTACAGGGGGCTGACTATGGCTACACCTTC. The chain links TRBV2 to TRBJ1-2; 9 bases align to TRBD1. This CDR3 has 14 amino acids. V lost 4 bases, J lost 3 bases, and 3 bases stayed unmatched. The germline CDR1 and CDR2 sequences are SNHLY and FYNNEI.

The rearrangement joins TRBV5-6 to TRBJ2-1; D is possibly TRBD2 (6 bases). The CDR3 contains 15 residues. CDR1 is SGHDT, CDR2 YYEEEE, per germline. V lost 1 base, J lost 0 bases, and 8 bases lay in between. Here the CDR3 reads CASSLRRGSYNEQFF. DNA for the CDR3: TGTGCCAGCAGCTTGCGGCGGGGCTCCTACAATGAGCAGTTCTTC.

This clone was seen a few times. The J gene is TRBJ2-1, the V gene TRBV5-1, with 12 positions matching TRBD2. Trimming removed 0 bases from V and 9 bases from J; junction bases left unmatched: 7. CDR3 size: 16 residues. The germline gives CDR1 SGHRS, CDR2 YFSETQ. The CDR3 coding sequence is TGCGCCAGCAGCTTGGGGCCTAGCGGGGGGGCCATTGAGCAGTTCTTC. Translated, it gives CASSLGPSGGAIEQFF.

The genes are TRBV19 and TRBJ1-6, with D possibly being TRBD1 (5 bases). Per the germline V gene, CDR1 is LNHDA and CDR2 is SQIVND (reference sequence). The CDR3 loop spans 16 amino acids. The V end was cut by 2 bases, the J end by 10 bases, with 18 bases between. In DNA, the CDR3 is TGTGCCAGTAGTATAAGGGATCTAGGGGTCAAATCACCCCTCCACTTT. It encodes CASSIRDLGVKSPLHF.

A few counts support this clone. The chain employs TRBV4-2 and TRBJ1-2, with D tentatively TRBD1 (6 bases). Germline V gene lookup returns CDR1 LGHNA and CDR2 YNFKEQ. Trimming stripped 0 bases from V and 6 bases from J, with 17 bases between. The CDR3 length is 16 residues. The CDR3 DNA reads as TGTGCCAGCAGCCAAGAAACGGCAGGGGCCAAACATGGCTACACCTTC. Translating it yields CASSQETAGAKHGYTF.

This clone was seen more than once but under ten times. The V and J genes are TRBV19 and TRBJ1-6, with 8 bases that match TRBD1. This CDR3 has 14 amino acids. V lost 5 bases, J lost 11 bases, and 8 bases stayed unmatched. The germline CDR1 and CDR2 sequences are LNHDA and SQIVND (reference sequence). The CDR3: CASSSDRTGPPLHF. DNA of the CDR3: TGTGCCAGTAGTTCAGACAGGACAGGGCCACCCCTCCACTTT.